This entry describes one T cell receptor beta chain. This clonotype was seen more than once but under ten times. Its cognate antigen has yet to be identified. Base qualities are not provided; no much larger clone lies one nucleotide away. This specimen comes from a study of human T cells and chemical hapten exposure (dated by TCRdb to the early 2020s). Study-wide context: For sensitization, 2% DPC in acetone was applied to a roughly 2 cm by roughly 2 cm area of upper inner arm skin. Approximately 30 alopecia patients provided blood for TCR sequencing at one to four time points (pre-sensitization, 2, 6 and 24 weeks). This study followed changes in the peripheral blood TCR repertoire in vivo during primary and secondary sensitization of alopecia patients to the hapten diphenylcyclopropenone (DPC). Libraries were pooled for sequencing, and variation in per-sample TCR yields was attributed mainly to small differences in library volumes within the pool. Blood samples were taken from patients before sensitization (week 0) and at 2, 6 and about 24 weeks after DPC sensitization. Patch testing was performed on the upper back with Finn chambers containing 0.01% DPC, and the patch tests were scored after 6 days according to International Contact Dermatitis Research Group standards. Throughout the study period of around 25 weeks, patients also received therapeutic DPC doses to the scalp every week. Most of the patients in the cohort were female, and the cohort covered alopecia areata with under or over 50% scalp involvement, alopecia totalis and alopecia universalis. Overall results and qualifications from the work: Because every patient had alopecia, a presumed autoimmune disease, the patients' immune response might differ from that of healthy individuals. DPC sensitization did not change the number of TCRs with a frequency above 1 in 1000, and there was no evidence of changes in global repertoire structure. Compared with pre-sensitization or healthy control sets, expanded TCRs formed significantly more large CDR3 similarity clusters, which is consistent with antigen-driven responses. Repeated subsampling changed both the strength of the expansion versus patch-test correlation and the threshold at which the correlation became significant. Patch test score was positively correlated with the number of PT1 expanded TCRs, with significance at thresholds 8, 16 and 32 but not at 4.

The library was generated by RACE. The sample was run on a NextSeq 500. During library preparation, unique molecular identifiers were attached to individual cDNA molecules so that TCRs could be counted in a quantitative, reproducible way. Both TCR alpha and TCR beta chains were sequenced from each blood RNA sample. The original pipeline was this. Samples had a median of roughly 98,000 TCRs, with a range from roughly 23,224 to 700,000. The Decombinator software suite was used to annotate V, J and CDR3 in the TCR reads. For PS versus PT1 abundance plots, all samples were subsampled to the same number of TCRs (28,000). Expanded TCRs were defined as absent before sensitization and observed at least eight times at the 2-week time point. TCRdb reprocessed the public reads (quality trimming at Q25 with fastp, clone calling with MiXCR) and kept in-frame beta chains. Rows merge per CDR3 protein into single entries with the most common DNA and genes. The V and J calls here are based on TCRdb, not the publication. The sample has tens of thousands of distinct CDR3 sequences on record, approximately 10% of them singletons. The ten largest clones capture 5.2% of the sample.

Per the publication, the time point label means: pre-sensitization, week 0. The sample's treatment or condition label, decoded: therapeutic diphenylcyclopropenone sensitization with weekly scalp DPC. At each patch-test visit, blood was drawn before the patch test was applied. Patients were eligible if aged 18 to 70, diagnosed with alopecia and judged suitable for DPC therapy, and pregnant patients were excluded. Total RNA was isolated from unfractionated whole blood collected in Tempus Blood RNA tubes. Relative to germline, V is 0 bases shorter and J is 2 bases shorter, with 17 bases between their ends. Based on the germline V gene, the CDR1 and CDR2 sequences are MNHEY and SVGEGT. The CDR3 contains 17 residues, cysteine and phenylalanine counted. Kept here is only the CDR3 DNA, which spans 51 bases and is read in frame from base 1.

This clonotype was obtained from a woman between 45 and 65 years old with alopecia areata. Some clones in this sample may be carry-over from other donors' samples. This specimen consisted of whole blood, obtained in connection with sensitization to the hapten diphenylcyclopropenone (DPC). Recombination connected TRBV6-2 or TRBV6-3 to TRBJ2-7; 5 matching bases give a weak D call of TRBD1. The DNA sequence reads TGTGCCAGCAGTTACTCGAAGCGCAGGGTGGAAGCCTACGAGCAGTACTTC. This translates into CASSYSKRRVEAYEQYF.